This TCR beta chain was captured in a study of blood T cell repertoires in COVID-19 (TCRdb year 2020). A note on the overall study: Collaborator samples came from the United States, Italy and Spain and covered acute and convalescent phases of COVID-19. Deeply sampled blood TCRbeta repertoires from subjects exposed to, actively infected with, or recovered from COVID-19 were included in the dataset. The material from the prospective study consisted of cDNA or gDNA derived from T cells, B-cell-depleted T cells, or PBMCs. Samples came from the ongoing ImmuneRACE study (first 160 participants) plus 1,254 subjects from 6 global collaborators. Where available, HLA class I and class II types were taken from metadata supplied by the sample provider and were not determined by assay-based typing. Nearly every sample came with metadata listing a de-identified subject ID, COVID-19 status, age in years and sex. The repertoires were released in a freely available public database meant as a resource for research on the immune response to SARS-CoV-2. The paper's findings and limits, for the study overall: How much clinical and demographic metadata was included differed by source and by participant, and the metadata was provided uncurated.

TCRbeta CDR3 regions were amplified from genomic DNA using the immunoSEQ Assay, a bias-controlled multiplex PCR. As for how the authors treated the data: Nucleated cell counts per sample were estimated from amplification of reference gene primers within the assay. To quantify the absolute abundance of each unique TCRbeta CDR3 rearrangement, sequence reads were collapsed and filtered. For each sample, productive Simpson clonality was calculated by taking the square root of Simpson's diversity index across productive rearrangements. TCRdb limited this immuneACCESS table to in-frame rearrangements with V and J called. A share of clones is missing; checked studies link under half to unresolved V genes, and the rest is unexplained. Clonal size and the V and J genes are those of that table, whereas D and trimming came from the DNA. This sample comprises about 100,000 clones, roughly 85% of them detected only once. Around an eighth of the sample belongs to the ten largest clones.

As regards this clone: What this receptor recognizes is not known. Base qualities are not provided; no much larger clone lies one nucleotide away.

Each collaborating institution followed its own protocols to collect whole blood in K2EDTA tubes. For TCRbeta analysis, collaborators shipped samples as frozen whole blood, isolated PBMCs, or DNA extracted from either of those sample types. CDR1 and CDR2, looked up from the germline V gene, are SGHDT and YYEEEE. V is pared back by 0 bases and J by 3 bases, with 15 bases lying between the germline termini. Reading from cysteine to phenylalanine, the CDR3 counts 17 amino acids. Kept here is only the CDR3 DNA, which spans 51 bases and is read in frame from base 1. The rearranged chain carries TRBV5-6 and TRBJ1-4; TRBD1 is a possible D gene, resting on 6 matching bases. The sample taken for sequencing was peripheral blood. The sequence was collected from a woman in her 70s with acute or convalescent COVID-19. The CDR3 reads as follows: CASSLAGRGAANEKLFF. In nucleotides, the sequence is TGTGCCAGCAGCTTGGCCGGTCGGGGGGCGGCTAATGAAAAACTGTTTTTT.